The 13 T cell receptor beta chains listed next were all sequenced from one sample in a study of T-cell reconstitution after alpha-beta-depleted transplantation in children. Preparation of the TCRbeta library was carried out with unique molecular identifiers. TCRdb ran MiXCR on the PCR reads and lists one entry per CDR3 protein. This sample has approximately 520,000 distinct CDR3 sequences; 30% to 35% occur once, and the top ten carry more than 2%. This specimen was PBMCs from the stem cell graft donor, taken from the stem cell graft. The receptors come from a human donor who donated a stem cell graft to a child with aplastic anemia.

This clonotype was found many times. The rearrangement uses TRBV6-5 and TRBJ2-6; a possible D gene is TRBD1 (6 bases). The V end lost 5 bases, the J end lost 1 base, and 15 bases lay between the germline ends. Germline V gene sequence: CDR1 MNHEY, CDR2 SVGAGI. The CDR3 has 17 residues. The CDR3 DNA sequence: TGTGCCAGCAGTCGTACAACAGGGAAGTCTGGGGCCAACGTCCTGACTTTC. Its protein is CASSRTTGKSGANVLTF.

The chain uses TRBV10-3 and TRBJ1-1; TRBD1 agrees at 7 bases. V dropped 6 bases and J dropped 1; count of bases not matched to a gene: 8. CDR3 length equals 15 residues. Germline values: CDR1 ENHRY, CDR2 SYGVKD. CDR3 bases: TGTGCCATCAGCCAACAGGGGACTCCGAACACTGAAGCTTTCTTT. Translating it yields CAISQQGTPNTEAFF.

This clonotype was picked up a small number of times. The chain links TRBV7-9 to TRBJ2-5, with 7 bases matching TRBD2. The V gene's germline CDR1 is SEHNR and CDR2 FQNEAQ (reference sequence). The CDR3 has 12 residues. V shed 8 bases, J shed 5 bases, and the junction held 5 bases outside the gene matches. CDR3 nucleotide sequence: TGTGCCAGCGGCGGGGGAGGGGAGACCCAGTACTTC. Protein sequence: CASGGGGETQYF.

This clonotype was observed a handful of times. The genes are TRBV2 and TRBJ1-1; D is unclear. Trimming shortened V by 4 bases and J by 10 bases, and 13 bases separated the two germline ends. Germline loops: CDR1 SNHLY, CDR2 FYNNEI. CDR3 length equals 12 residues. CDR3 coding DNA: TGTGCCAGCAGTGTTTACAGCGAGGGAGCTTTCTTT. Its protein product is CASSVYSEGAFF.

The chain recombines TRBV6-1 with TRBJ1-2, with TRBD1 identical over 8 bases. CDR3 length equals 16 residues. Germline V gene data show CDR1 as MNHNS and CDR2 as SASEGT. Germline trimming cut 6 bases from V and 0 bases from J; bases unmatched to any gene: 9. CDR3 DNA sequence: TGTGCCAGCAGGGCCTTCGACAGGGGCGCTAACTATGGCTACACCTTC. Translation gives CASRAFDRGANYGYTF.

In this sample, this clonotype turned up a few times. The chain links TRBV12-3 or TRBV12-4 to TRBJ2-3, with unresolved D. The length of the CDR3 is 12 residues. Deletions cut 8 bases from V and 5 bases from J, with 11 bases between. The CDR3 sequence: CASSNRGDTQYF. The CDR3 DNA follows: TGTGCCAGCTCCAACAGAGGAGATACGCAGTATTTT.

This clonotype was detected many times. The genes are TRBV5-5 and TRBJ2-5; D perhaps matches TRBD1 (6 bases). The J call may not be correct, given that the DNA end is closer to TRBJ2-3. From germline, CDR1 is SGHKS and CDR2 YYEKEE (reference sequence). CDR3 length: 11 amino acids. The CDR3: CASSLQGTQYF. DNA of the CDR3: TGTGCCAGCAGCTTGCAGGGGACGCAGTATTTT.

The chain couples TRBV30 to TRBJ1-1; D gene unclear. V was shortened by 0 bases and J by 5 bases, with 10 bases between the two germline ends. Germline assignment: CDR1 GTSNPN and CDR2 SVGIG (reference sequence). CDR3 size: 13 residues. This chain's CDR3 is CAWSVEGVTEAFF. In DNA, the CDR3 is TGTGCCTGGAGTGTAGAGGGAGTTACTGAAGCTTTCTTT. Full variable domain (remainder filled in from reference TRBV30 and TRBJ1-1): SQTIHQWPATLVQPVGSPLSLECTVEGTSNPNLYWYRQAAGRGLQLLFYSVGIGQISSEVPQNLSASRPQDRQFILSSKKLLLSDSGFYLCAWSVEGVTEAFFGQGTRLTVV.

The chain uses TRBV4-1 and TRBJ2-2; possible D gene TRBD2, 6 bases. CDR3 length: 17 amino acids. The germline V gene has CDR1 MGHRA and CDR2 YSYEKL. Trimming cost V 1 base and J 2 bases, with 14 bases left between them. The CDR3 protein is CASSQVSGRGNTGELFF. In DNA form, the CDR3 reads TGCGCCAGCAGCCAAGTCTCGGGGCGGGGAAACACCGGGGAGCTGTTTTTT.

This clonotype turned up a few times. This chain connects TRBV6-2 or TRBV6-3 to TRBJ2-1; D may be TRBD1 (5 bases). This CDR3 contains 12 residues. CDR1 MNHEY and CDR2 SVGEGT come from the germline V gene. V was trimmed by 7 bases and J by 4 bases, leaving 8 bases between them. The CDR3 sequence is CASTAGYNEQFF. As DNA, the CDR3 is TGTGCCAGCACGGCAGGGTACAATGAGCAGTTCTTC.

J is TRBJ2-3 and V is TRBV6-2 or TRBV6-3; D possibly matches TRBD1 or TRBD2 (6 bases each). The germline gives CDR1 MNHEY, CDR2 SVGEGT. Trimming pared 0 bases from V and 0 bases from J, leaving 19 bases between. This CDR3 has 19 residues. CDR3 sequence: CASSYSIRAAGQSTDTQYF. In nucleotides, the CDR3 is TGTGCCAGCAGTTACTCGATAAGGGCGGCGGGACAAAGCACAGATACGCAGTATTTT.

The rearrangement joins TRBV6-1 to TRBJ2-7; D not resolved. V lost 6 bases to trimming and J lost 3 bases, with 3 bases between them. Germline V CDR1 and CDR2: MNHNS, SASEGT. This CDR3 comprises 10 residues. CDR3 sequence (DNA): TGTGCCAGCAGGGACTACGAGCAGTACGTC. Its translation: CASRDYEQYV.

The genes are TRBV5-1 and TRBJ2-1, with TRBD2 matching 10 bases. Germline V gives CDR1 SGHRS, CDR2 YFSETQ. The V and J ends lost 3 bases and 8 bases, in that order; junction bases with no gene match: 8. The CDR3 loop spans 15 amino acids. CDR3 sequence (DNA): TGCGCCAGCAGCTCGCGGCTAGCGGGAGTGGATGAGCAGTTCTTC. Translated, it gives CASSSRLAGVDEQFF.